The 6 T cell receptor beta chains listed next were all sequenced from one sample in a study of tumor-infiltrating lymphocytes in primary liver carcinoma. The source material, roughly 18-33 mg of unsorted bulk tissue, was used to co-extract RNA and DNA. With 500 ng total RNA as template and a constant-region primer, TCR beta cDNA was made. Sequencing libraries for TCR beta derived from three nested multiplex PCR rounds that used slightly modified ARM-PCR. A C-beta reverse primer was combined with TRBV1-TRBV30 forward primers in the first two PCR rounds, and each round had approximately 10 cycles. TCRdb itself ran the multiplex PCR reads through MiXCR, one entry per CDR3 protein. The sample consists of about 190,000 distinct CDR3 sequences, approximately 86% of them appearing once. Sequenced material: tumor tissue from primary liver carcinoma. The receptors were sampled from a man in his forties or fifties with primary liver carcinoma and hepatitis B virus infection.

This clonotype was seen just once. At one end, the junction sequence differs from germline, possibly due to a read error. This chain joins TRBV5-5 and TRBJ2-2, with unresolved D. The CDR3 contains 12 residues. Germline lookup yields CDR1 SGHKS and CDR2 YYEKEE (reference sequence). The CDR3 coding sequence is TGTGTCAGCAGACTCCACGCCGGGGAGCTGTTTTTT. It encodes CVSRLHAGELFF.

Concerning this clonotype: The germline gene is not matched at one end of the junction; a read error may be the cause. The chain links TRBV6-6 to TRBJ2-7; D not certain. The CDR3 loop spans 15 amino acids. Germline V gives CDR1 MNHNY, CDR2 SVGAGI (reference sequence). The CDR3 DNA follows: TGTGTCAGCAGTTTGCCCCAGGTCCATACCTACGAGCAGTACTTC. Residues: CVSSLPQVHTYEQYF.

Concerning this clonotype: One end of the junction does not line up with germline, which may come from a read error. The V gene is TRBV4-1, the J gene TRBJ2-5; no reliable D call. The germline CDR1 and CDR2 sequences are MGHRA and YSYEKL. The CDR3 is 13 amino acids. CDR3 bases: TGCGCCAGCGGCCAAGATGACACAGAGACCCAGTACTTC. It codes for CASGQDDTETQYF.

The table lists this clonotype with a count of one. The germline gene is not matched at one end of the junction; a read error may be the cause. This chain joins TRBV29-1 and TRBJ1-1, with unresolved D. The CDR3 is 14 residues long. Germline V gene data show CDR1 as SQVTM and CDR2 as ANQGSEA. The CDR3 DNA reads TGCAGCGTTGATTCGGCAGGAAGTTATACTGAATCTTTCTTT. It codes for CSVDSAGSYTESFF.

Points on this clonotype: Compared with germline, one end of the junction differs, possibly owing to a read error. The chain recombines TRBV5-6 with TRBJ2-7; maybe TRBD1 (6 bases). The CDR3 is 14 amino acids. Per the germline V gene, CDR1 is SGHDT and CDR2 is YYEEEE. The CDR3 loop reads CASGARGQLYEQYF. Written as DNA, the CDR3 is TGTGCCAGCGGGGCCAGGGGACAACTCTACGAGCAATACTTC.

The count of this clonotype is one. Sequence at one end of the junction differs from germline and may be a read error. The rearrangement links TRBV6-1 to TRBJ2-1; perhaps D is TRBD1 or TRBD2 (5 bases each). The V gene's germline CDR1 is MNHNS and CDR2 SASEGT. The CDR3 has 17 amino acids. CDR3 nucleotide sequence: TGTGCCAGCAGTGAAAGTTCCGGGGCGCCGAGAGACAATGATCAGTTCTTC. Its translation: CASSESSGAPRDNDQFF.